These 22 T cell receptor beta chains were all obtained from the same sample, sequenced in a study of shared clonotypes between healthy human individuals. Measured with immunoSEQ multiplex PCR; TCRdb has only the in-frame clones, and not every one. The repertoire consists of about 2 million clones, with about 95% occurring once and the leading ten covering around 1.2%. The naive CD8 population came from CD45RO-negative cells selected for CCR7, without terminally differentiated effector memory CD45RA+ cells. Sequencing was carried out using naive CD8+ T cells sorted from blood. These receptor sequences come from a young man in good health.

As to this clone: An end of the junction does not agree with germline; a read error may underlie this. J is TRBJ2-5 and V is TRBV5-6, with a weak D call TRBD1 (5 bases). The CDR3 has 15 residues. Germline loops: CDR1 SGHDT, CDR2 YYEEEE. CDR3 amino acids: CANSPEDTNPETQYF. The CDR3 coding sequence is TGTGCCAACAGCCCCGAGGACACCAACCCTGAGACCCAGTACTTC.

V gene TRBV30 combines with J gene TRBJ2-7; 7 bases match TRBD1. Germline CDR1 and CDR2: GTSNPN and SVGIG (reference sequence). The ends lost 2 bases at V and 5 bases at J; junction bases unmatched: 15. The CDR3 is 16 amino acids. The CDR3 bases are TGTGCCTGGAGTCCCCTTTCCAGGGGGATTTTCGACGAGCAGTACTTC. The encoded protein is CAWSPLSRGIFDEQYF.

The chain uses TRBV19 and TRBJ1-1, with D hard to call. This CDR3 comprises 13 residues. The germline V gene encodes CDR1 LNHDA and CDR2 SQIVND (reference sequence). The ends were cut back, 8 bases at V and 1 base at J, with 11 bases in the middle. The CDR3 DNA sequence: TGTGCCAGTCGAAATCTGGGGAACACTGAAGCTTTCTTT. Protein sequence: CASRNLGNTEAFF.

This rearrangement joins TRBV10-3 to TRBJ1-1, with D maybe TRBD1 (5 bases). CDR3 length equals 17 residues. Per the germline V gene, CDR1 is ENHRY and CDR2 is SYGVKD. V was cut by 0 bases and J by 3 bases, with 17 bases left in between. This CDR3 reads CAISESKGAVSDTEAFF. For the CDR3, the DNA is TGTGCCATCAGTGAGTCGAAAGGGGCGGTGAGCGACACTGAAGCTTTCTTT.

The chain has TRBV5-4 and TRBJ2-7, with 7 bases lining up with TRBD1. This CDR3 contains 14 residues. The V gene end was trimmed by 3 bases and the J gene end by 2 bases; junction bases not matched to a gene: 5. Germline CDR1 SGHNT, CDR2 YYREEE (reference sequence). CDR3 in DNA: TGTGCCAGCAGCTCAACCGGGACAGCCTACGAGCAGTACTTC. It yields the protein CASSSTGTAYEQYF.

This rearrangement joins TRBV5-1 to TRBJ2-2; 7 positions match TRBD1. The CDR3 has 13 amino acids. The J segment lost 5 bases and the V segment lost 5 bases, leaving 3 bases of the junction unmatched. Germline V gene lookup returns CDR1 SGHRS and CDR2 YFSETQ. CDR3 DNA sequence: TGCGCCAGCAGATCAGGGGGAACCGGGGAGCTGTTTTTT. This sequence encodes CASRSGGTGELFF.

This rearrangement joins TRBV27 to TRBJ1-4; D unresolved. Germline CDR1 reads MNHEY; CDR2 reads SMNVEV (reference sequence). This CDR3 is built from 14 residues. Trimming shortened V by 0 bases and J by 4 bases, and 6 bases separated the two germline ends. CDR3 DNA sequence: TGTGCCAGCAGTTTATCGGGAGTTAATGAAAAACTGTTTTTT. It codes for CASSLSGVNEKLFF.

This clone was seen just once. The rearrangement links TRBV4-3 to TRBJ1-3, with D perhaps matching TRBD1 (6 bases). Trimming pared 2 bases from V and 1 base from J, leaving 9 bases between. There are 15 residues in the CDR3. Germline V gives CDR1 LGHNA, CDR2 YSLEER. For the CDR3, the DNA is TGCGCCAGCAGCCAACAGGACAGATCTGGAAACACCATATATTTT. This sequence encodes CASSQQDRSGNTIYF.

This chain links TRBV27 with TRBJ2-1; TRBD1 matches at 7 bases. J was trimmed by 7 bases and V by 5 bases; bases with no gene match: 11. Germline V gene data show CDR1 as MNHEY and CDR2 as SMNVEV (reference sequence). The CDR3 loop spans 15 amino acids. CDR3 in DNA: TGTGCCAGCAGTGAAGACAGGGCCGGGTGGAATGAGCAGTTCTTC. Its protein product is CASSEDRAGWNEQFF.

The chain is built from TRBV30 and TRBJ2-7; either TRBD1 or TRBD2 may supply D (5 bases each). Germline V gene lookup returns CDR1 GTSNPN and CDR2 SVGIG (reference sequence). CDR3 length: 17 amino acids. V was shortened by 1 base and J by 2 bases, with 21 bases between the two germline ends. The DNA of the CDR3 is TGTGCCTGGAGTGGTCCCCCGGGACGAGGTTTTACCTACGAGCAGTACTTC. Translated: CAWSGPPGRGFTYEQYF.

V usage is TRBV5-5 and J usage is TRBJ2-7; 9 bases are shared with TRBD1. Germline V lookup: CDR1 SGHKS, CDR2 YYEKEE (reference sequence). J lost 1 base, V lost 0 bases, and 2 bases had no gene match. The CDR3 runs 15 residues. This CDR3 is CASSLEGTGSYEQYF. CDR3 bases: TGTGCCAGCAGCTTGGAAGGGACAGGGTCCTACGAGCAGTACTTC.

J is TRBJ2-3 and V is TRBV28; 9 bases match TRBD1. This CDR3 region has 14 residues. Per the germline V gene, CDR1 is MDHEN and CDR2 is SYDVKM. The junction had 8 bases not matched to a gene; V was cut back by 9 bases and J by 4 bases. In DNA form, the CDR3 reads TGTGCCAGTCTATTAACAGGGGGCCCAGATACGCAGTATTTT. This sequence encodes CASLLTGGPDTQYF.

V and J are TRBV5-8 and TRBJ2-5; D gene unclear. Germline CDR1 is SGHTS and CDR2 is YDEGEE. Trimming stripped 6 bases from V and 2 bases from J, with 11 bases between. This CDR3 is 13 amino acids long. CDR3 in amino acids: CASTDPNQETQYF. CDR3 bases: TGTGCCAGCACGGACCCCAATCAAGAGACCCAGTACTTC.

There are a few counts of this clone. The V call is TRBV9, the J call TRBJ1-1, with a tentative D call TRBD1 (6 bases). V gave up 3 bases and J gave up 1 base, with 10 bases separating them. The CDR3 sequence is 14 residues long. Germline V CDR1 and CDR2: SGDLS, YYNGEE. CDR3 nucleotides: TGTGCCAGCAGCGGGGACACGTGGAACACTGAAGCTTTCTTT. Protein sequence: CASSGDTWNTEAFF.

V usage is TRBV6-1 and J usage is TRBJ2-3; TRBD1 agrees at 8 bases. The CDR3 is 17 amino acids. CDR1 and CDR2 (germline): MNHNS, SASEGT. The V gene end was trimmed by 2 bases and the J gene end by 4 bases; junction bases not matched to a gene: 11. The CDR3 sequence is CASSEFTRQGLPDTQYF. DNA for the CDR3: TGTGCCAGCAGTGAATTTACGCGACAGGGGCTACCAGATACGCAGTATTTT.

This chain joins TRBV5-6 and TRBJ1-4, with 7 bases that match TRBD1. This CDR3 region has 15 residues. Unmatched junction bases numbered 7, after V lost 4 bases and J lost 4 bases. CDR1 and CDR2 (germline): SGHDT, YYEEEE. CDR3 in amino acids: CASSPWTGGNEKLFF. DNA for the CDR3: TGTGCCAGCAGCCCATGGACAGGTGGTAATGAAAAACTGTTTTTT.

This clone was observed once. The chain employs TRBV11-2 and TRBJ2-7; 8 bases agree with TRBD2. The trim removed 5 bases at V and 6 bases at J, leaving 15 bases unmatched. CDR1 is SGHAT and CDR2 is FQNNGV in the germline V gene. This CDR3 is 16 amino acids long. Here the CDR3 DNA reads TGTGCCAGCAGCCCTCTCGGTAGCGGGGCCGGGGGCGAGCAGTACTTC. As protein: CASSPLGSGAGGEQYF. Full variable domain (missing parts from reference TRBV11-2 and TRBJ2-7): EAGVAQSPRYKIIEKRQSVAFWCNPISGHATLYWYQQILGQGPKLLIQFQNNGVVDDSQLPKDRFSAERLKGVDSTLKIQPAKLEDSAVYLCASSPLGSGAGGEQYFGPGTRLTVT.

This sequence joins TRBV7-8 and TRBJ1-1; D is undetermined. Germline lookup yields CDR1 SGHVS and CDR2 FQNEAQ. The length of the CDR3 is 14 residues. Trimming shortened V by 1 base and J by 6 bases, and 12 bases separated the two germline ends. The CDR3 bases are TGTGCCAGCAGCTTAGATCCGGCGGCCGCTGAAGCTTTCTTT. This gives the protein CASSLDPAAAEAFF.

This clone appeared a few times. V gene TRBV4-1 combines with J gene TRBJ1-1; no reliable D call. CDR1 and CDR2 (germline): MGHRA, YSYEKL. The CDR3 totals 13 residues. V dropped 1 base and J dropped 7 bases, with 10 bases sitting between them. The CDR3 DNA is TGCGCCAGCAGCCAAGTCCAAGGCGGTGAAGCTTTCTTT. This sequence encodes CASSQVQGGEAFF.

V and J are TRBV27 and TRBJ2-1; D unclear. This CDR3 contains 15 residues. CDR1 MNHEY and CDR2 SMNVEV come from the germline V gene (reference sequence). Trimming left V 5 bases short and J 0 bases short, with 11 bases between. Written as DNA, the CDR3 is TGTGCCAGCAGTACAGCTAGGAGCTCCTACAATGAGCAGTTCTTC. Amino acid sequence: CASSTARSSYNEQFF.

This chain uses TRBV9 with TRBJ2-3, with D unresolved. Germline V gene lookup returns CDR1 SGDLS and CDR2 YYNGEE. CDR3 length: 12 amino acids. Trimming cost V 4 bases and J 6 bases, with 9 bases left between them. CDR3 nucleotides: TGTGCCAGCAGCCCTAACCCGGATACGCAGTATTTT. This gives the protein CASSPNPDTQYF.

The rearrangement links TRBV7-6 to TRBJ2-7, with D perhaps TRBD1 (5 bases). V lost 3 bases and J 3 bases, leaving 12 bases between the germline ends. Germline loops: CDR1 SGHVS, CDR2 FNYEAQ. The CDR3 contains 14 residues. The CDR3 here is CASSFSDINYEQYF. In DNA form, the CDR3 reads TGTGCCAGCAGCTTCTCGGACATTAACTACGAGCAGTACTTC.